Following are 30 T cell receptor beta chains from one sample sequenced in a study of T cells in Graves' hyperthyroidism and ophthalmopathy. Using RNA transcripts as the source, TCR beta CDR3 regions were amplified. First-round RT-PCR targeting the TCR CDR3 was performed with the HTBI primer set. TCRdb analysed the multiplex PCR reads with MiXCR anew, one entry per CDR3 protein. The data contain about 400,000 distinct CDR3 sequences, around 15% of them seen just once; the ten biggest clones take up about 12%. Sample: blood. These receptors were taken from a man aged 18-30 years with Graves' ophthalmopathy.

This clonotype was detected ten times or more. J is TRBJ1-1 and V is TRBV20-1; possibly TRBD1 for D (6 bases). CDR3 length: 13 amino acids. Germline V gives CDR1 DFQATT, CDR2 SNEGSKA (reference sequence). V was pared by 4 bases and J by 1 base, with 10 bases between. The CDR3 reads CSATGTKNTEAFF. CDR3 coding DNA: TGCAGTGCTACCGGGACAAAGAACACTGAAGCTTTCTTT.

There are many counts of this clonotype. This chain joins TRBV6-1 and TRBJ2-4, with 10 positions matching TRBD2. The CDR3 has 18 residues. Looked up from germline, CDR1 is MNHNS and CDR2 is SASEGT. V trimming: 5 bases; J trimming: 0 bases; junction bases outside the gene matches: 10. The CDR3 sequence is CASSLAGVSRVAKNIQYF. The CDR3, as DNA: TGTGCCAGCAGTCTAGCGGGAGTGTCGAGGGTAGCCAAAAACATTCAGTACTTC.

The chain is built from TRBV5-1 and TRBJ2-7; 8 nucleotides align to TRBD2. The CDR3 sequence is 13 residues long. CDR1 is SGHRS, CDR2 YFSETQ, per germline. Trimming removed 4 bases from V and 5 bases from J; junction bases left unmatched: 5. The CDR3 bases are TGCGCCAGCAGCACGAGCGGGAGTAACGAGCAGTACTTC. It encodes CASSTSGSNEQYF.

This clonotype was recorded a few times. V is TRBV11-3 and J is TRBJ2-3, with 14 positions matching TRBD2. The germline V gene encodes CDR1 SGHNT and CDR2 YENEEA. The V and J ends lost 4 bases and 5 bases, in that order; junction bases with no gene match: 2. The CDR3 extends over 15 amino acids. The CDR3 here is CASSSGLAGEDTQYF. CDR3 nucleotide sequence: TGTGCCAGCAGCTCGGGACTAGCGGGAGAAGATACGCAGTATTTT.

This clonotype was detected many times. The CDR3 DNA reads as TGTGCCAGCAGCGTAGGAGGGAATTCACCCCTCCACTTT. It yields the protein CASSVGGNSPLHF. The chain recombines TRBV9 with TRBJ1-6; D is unclear. V lost 0 bases and J 7 bases, leaving 5 bases between the germline ends. The CDR3 covers 13 residues. Germline-derived CDR1 and CDR2 are SGDLS and YYNGEE.

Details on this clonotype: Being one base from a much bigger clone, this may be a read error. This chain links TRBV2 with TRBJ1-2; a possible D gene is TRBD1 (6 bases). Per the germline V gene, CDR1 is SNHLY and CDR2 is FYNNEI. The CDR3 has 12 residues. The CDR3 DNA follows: TGTGCCAGCAGTGTGGGGACAAGGAGTTGCGCCTTC. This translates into CASSVGTRSCAF.

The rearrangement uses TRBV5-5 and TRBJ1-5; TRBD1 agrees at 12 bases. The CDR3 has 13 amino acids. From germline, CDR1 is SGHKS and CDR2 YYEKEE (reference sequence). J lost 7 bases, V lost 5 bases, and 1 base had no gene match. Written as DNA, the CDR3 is TGTGCCAGCAGGGGACAGGGGGCACAGCCCCAGCATTTT. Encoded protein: CASRGQGAQPQHF.

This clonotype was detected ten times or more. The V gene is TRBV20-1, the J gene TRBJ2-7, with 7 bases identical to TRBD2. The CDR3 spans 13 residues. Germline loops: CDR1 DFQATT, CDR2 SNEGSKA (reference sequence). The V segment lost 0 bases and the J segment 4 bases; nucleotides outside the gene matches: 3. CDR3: CSARDTSVYEQYF. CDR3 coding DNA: TGCAGTGCTAGAGATACTAGCGTGTACGAGCAGTACTTC.

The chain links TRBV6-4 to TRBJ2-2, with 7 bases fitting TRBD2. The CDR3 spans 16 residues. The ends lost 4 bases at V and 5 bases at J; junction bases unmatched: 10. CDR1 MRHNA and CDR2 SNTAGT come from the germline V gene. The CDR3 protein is CASSAFGREFTGELFF. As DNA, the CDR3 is TGTGCCAGCAGTGCCTTCGGGCGGGAGTTTACCGGGGAGCTGTTTTTT.

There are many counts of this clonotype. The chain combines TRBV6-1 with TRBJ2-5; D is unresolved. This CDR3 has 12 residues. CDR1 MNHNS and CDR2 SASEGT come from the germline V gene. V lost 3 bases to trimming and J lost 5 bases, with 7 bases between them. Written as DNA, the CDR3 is TGTGCCAGCAGTGAGGTGGCCGAGACCCAGTACTTC. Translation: CASSEVAETQYF.

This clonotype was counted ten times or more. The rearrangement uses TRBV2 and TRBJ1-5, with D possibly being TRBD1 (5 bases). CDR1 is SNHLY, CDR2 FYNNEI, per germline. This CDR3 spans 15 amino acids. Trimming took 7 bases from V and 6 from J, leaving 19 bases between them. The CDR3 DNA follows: TGTGCCAGCATTCGGCAGGGAGACTTTGGTCAGCCCCAGCATTTT. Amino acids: CASIRQGDFGQPQHF.

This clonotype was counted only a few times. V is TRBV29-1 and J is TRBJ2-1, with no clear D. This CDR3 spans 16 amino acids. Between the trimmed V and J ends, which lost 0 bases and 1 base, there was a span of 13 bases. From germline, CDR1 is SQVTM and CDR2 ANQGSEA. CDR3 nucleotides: TGCAGCGTTGAAGATCACGACATGGGGTCCTACAATGAGCAGTTCTTC. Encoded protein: CSVEDHDMGSYNEQFF.

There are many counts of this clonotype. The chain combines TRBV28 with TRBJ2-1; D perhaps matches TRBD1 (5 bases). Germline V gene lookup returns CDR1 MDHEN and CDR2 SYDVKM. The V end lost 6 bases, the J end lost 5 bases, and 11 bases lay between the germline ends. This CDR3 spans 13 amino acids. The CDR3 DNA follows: TGTGCCAGCAGCTTACAGGCCAACAATGAGCAGTTCTTC. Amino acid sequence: CASSLQANNEQFF.

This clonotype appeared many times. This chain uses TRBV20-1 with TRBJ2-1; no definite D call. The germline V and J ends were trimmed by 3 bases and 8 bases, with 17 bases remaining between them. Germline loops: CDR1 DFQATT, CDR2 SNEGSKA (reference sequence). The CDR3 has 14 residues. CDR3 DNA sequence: TGCAGTGCTAGGGGGATAATATTATTAGATGAGCAGTTCTTC. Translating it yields CSARGIILLDEQFF.

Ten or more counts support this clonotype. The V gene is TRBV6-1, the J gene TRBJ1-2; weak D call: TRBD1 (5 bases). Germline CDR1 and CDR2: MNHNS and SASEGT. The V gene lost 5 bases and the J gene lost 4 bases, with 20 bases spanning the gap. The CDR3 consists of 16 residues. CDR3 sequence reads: CASSPSGAGIIYGYTF. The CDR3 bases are TGTGCCAGCAGTCCCAGTGGGGCAGGGATCATCTATGGCTACACCTTC.

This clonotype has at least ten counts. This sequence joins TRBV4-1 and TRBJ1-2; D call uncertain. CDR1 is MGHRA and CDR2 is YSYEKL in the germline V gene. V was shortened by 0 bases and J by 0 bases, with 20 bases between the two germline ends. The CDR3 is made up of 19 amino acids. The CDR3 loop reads CASSQDRTSSYTSNYGYTF. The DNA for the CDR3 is TGCGCCAGCAGCCAAGATCGAACTAGCAGTTATACCTCTAACTATGGCTACACCTTC.

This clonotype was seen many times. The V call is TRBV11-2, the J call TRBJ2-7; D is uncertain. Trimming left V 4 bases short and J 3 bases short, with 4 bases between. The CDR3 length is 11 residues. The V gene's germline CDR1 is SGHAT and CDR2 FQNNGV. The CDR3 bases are TGTGCCAGCAGCTCTCACTACGAGCAGTACTTC. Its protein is CASSSHYEQYF.

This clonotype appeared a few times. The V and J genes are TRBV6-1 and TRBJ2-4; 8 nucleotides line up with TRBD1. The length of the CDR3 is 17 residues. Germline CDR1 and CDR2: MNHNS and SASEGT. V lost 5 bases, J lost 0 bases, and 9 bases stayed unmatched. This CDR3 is CASSSVGQGLAKNIQYF. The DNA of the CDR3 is TGTGCCAGCAGTTCCGTAGGACAGGGACTAGCCAAAAACATTCAGTACTTC.

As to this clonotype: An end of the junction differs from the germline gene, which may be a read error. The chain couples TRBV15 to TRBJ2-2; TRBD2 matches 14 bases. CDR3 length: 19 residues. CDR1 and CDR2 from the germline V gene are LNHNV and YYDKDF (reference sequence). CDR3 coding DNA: TGTGCCACCAGCAGACCGTTGGGACTAGCGGGGGATAACACCGGGGAGCTGTCTTTT. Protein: CATSRPLGLAGDNTGELSF.

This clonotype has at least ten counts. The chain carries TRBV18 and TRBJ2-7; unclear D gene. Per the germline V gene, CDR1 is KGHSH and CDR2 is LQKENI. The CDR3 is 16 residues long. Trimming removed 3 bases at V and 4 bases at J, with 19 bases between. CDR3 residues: CASSPPLVLSVYEQYF. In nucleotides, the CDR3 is TGTGCCAGCTCACCCCCTCTGGTCCTTTCGGTTTACGAGCAGTACTTC.

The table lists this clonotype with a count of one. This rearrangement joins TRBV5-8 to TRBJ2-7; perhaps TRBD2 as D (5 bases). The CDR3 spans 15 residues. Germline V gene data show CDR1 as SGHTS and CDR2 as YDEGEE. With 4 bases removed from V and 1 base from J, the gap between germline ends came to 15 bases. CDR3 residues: CASSREKGASYEQYF. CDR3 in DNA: TGTGCCAGCAGCCGAGAAAAGGGAGCTTCCTACGAGCAGTACTTC. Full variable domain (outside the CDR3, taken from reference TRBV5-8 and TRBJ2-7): EAGVTQSPTHLIKTRGQQATLRCSPISGHTSVYWYQQALGLGLQFLLWYDEGEERNRGNFPPRFSGRQFPNYSSELNVNALELEDSALYLCASSREKGASYEQYFGPGTRLTVT.

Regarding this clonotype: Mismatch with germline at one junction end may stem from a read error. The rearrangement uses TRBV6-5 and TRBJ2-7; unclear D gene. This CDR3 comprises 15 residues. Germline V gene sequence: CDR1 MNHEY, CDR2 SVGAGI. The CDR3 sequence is CAGSYSDTTYYEQYF. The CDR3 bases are TGTGCCGGCAGTTACTCTGACACAACTTACTACGAGCAGTACTTC.

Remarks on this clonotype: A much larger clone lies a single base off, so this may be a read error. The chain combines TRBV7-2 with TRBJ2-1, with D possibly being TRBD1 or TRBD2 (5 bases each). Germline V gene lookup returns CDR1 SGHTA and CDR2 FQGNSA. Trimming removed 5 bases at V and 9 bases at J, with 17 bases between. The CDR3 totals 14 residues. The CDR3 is CASSPHPGPTEQFF. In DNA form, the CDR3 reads TGTGCCAGCAGCCCCCACCCGGGACCCACTGAGCAGTTCTTC.

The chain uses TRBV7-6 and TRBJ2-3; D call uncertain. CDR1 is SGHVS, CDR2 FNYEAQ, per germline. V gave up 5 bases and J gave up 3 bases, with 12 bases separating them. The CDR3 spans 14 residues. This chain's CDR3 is CASSTEWGTDTQYF. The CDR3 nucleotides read TGTGCCAGCAGCACAGAGTGGGGTACAGATACGCAGTATTTT.

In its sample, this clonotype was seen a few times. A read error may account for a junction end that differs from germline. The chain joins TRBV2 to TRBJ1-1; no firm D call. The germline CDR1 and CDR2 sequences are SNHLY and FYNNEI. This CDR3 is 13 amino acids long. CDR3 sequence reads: CASSPEMNTKAFF. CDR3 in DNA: TGTGCCAGCAGCCCGGAAATGAACACTAAAGCTTTCTTT. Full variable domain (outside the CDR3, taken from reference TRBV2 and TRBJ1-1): EPEVTQTPSHQVTQMGQEVILRCVPISNHLYFYWYRQILGQKVEFLVSFYNNEISEKSEIFDDQFSVERPDGSNFTLKIRSTKLEDSAMYFCASSPEMNTKAFFGQGTRLTVV.

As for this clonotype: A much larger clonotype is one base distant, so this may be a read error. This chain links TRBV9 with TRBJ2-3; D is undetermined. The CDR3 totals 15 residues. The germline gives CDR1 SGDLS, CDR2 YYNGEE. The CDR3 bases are TGTGCCAGCAACGTAGCTCAGACTAGCACAGATACGCAGTATTTT. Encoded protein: CASNVAQTSTDTQYF.

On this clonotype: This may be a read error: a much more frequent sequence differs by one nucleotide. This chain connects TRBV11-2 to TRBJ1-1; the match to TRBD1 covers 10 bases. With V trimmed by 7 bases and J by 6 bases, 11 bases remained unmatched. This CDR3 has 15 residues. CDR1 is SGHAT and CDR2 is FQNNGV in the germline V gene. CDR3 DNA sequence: TGTGCCAGCACCCCCCCGGACAGGGGGTTCCCTGAAGCTTTCTTT. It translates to CASTPPDRGFPEAFF.

In nucleotides, the CDR3 is TGCGCCAGCAGCCACCCCGGGACAGGGGATGGGAATGAGCAGTTCTTC. Its protein product is CASSHPGTGDGNEQFF. This chain uses TRBV4-1 with TRBJ2-1, with 10 nucleotides matching TRBD1. CDR3 length: 16 amino acids. V trimming: 3 bases; J trimming: 7 bases; junction bases outside the gene matches: 9. CDR1 and CDR2 (germline): MGHRA, YSYEKL.

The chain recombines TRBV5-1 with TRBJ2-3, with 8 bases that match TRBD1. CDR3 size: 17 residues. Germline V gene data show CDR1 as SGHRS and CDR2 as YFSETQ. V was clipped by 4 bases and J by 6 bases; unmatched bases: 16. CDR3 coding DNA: TGCGCCAGCAGCCGACCTTCGTGGACAGGGATGTCGGATACGCAGTATTTT. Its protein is CASSRPSWTGMSDTQYF.

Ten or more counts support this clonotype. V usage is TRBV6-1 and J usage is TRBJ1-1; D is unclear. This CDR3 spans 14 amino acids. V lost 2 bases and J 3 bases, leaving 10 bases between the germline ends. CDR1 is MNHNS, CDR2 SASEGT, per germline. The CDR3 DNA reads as TGTGCCAGCAGTGAACTCCCGGGCTACACTGAAGCTTTCTTT. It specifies CASSELPGYTEAFF.